The rows below give T cell receptor beta chains drawn from one sample of a study of shared clonotypes between healthy human individuals. The data were produced by immunoSEQ multiplex PCR, yet TCRdb's version contains in-frame clones alone and is incomplete. This sample has 2.5 million or so clones, with approximately 92% found just once. Material: naive CD4+ T cells sorted from blood. All receptors come from a man aged 18 to 29 in good health. The CDR3 runs from the conserved cysteine through the conserved F or W. D genes are given only for firm matches. Only some rows state a clone size, as once, few, many or a class for expanded clones.

d_gene: TRBD2
v_gene: TRBV5-4
abundance: NA
j_gene: TRBJ2-1
CDR3nt: TGTGCCAGCAGCCCGGAGGGCGGGAGGAAAGATGAGCAGTTCTTC
CDR3aa: CASSPEGGRKDEQFF

d_gene: NA
v_gene: TRBV6-5
abundance: NA
j_gene: TRBJ2-6
CDR3nt: TGTGCCAGCAGGGGATCTGGGGCCAACGTCCTGACTTTC
CDR3aa: CASRGSGANVLTF

d_gene: NA
v_gene: TRBV9
abundance: NA
j_gene: TRBJ1-3
CDR3nt: TGTGCCAGCAGCCCCTCCCCCTCTGGAAACACCATATATTTT
CDR3aa: CASSPSPSGNTIYF

d_gene: NA
v_gene: TRBV6-5
abundance: NA
j_gene: TRBJ2-7
CDR3nt: TGTGCCAGCAGTTACTCTCTGGGCCTAACCTACGAGCAGTACTTC
CDR3aa: CASSYSLGLTYEQYF

d_gene: NA
v_gene: TRBV5-1
abundance: NA
j_gene: TRBJ1-1
CDR3nt: TGCGCCAGCAGCCTCCGTGGGGGGATGGCTGAAGCTTTCTTT
CDR3aa: CASSLRGGMAEAFF

d_gene: NA
v_gene: TRBV7-9
abundance: NA
j_gene: TRBJ1-4
CDR3nt: TGTGCCAGCAGCTCAGACCCCGGGGGCAGGGGTGAAAAACTGTTTTTT
CDR3aa: CASSSDPGGRGEKLFF

d_gene: NA
v_gene: TRBV5-5
abundance: NA
j_gene: TRBJ1-5
CDR3nt: TGTGCCAGCAGCTTGGGATATAGCAATCAGCCCCAGCATTTT
CDR3aa: CASSLGYSNQPQHF

d_gene: TRBD1
v_gene: TRBV11-3
abundance: NA
j_gene: TRBJ2-3
CDR3nt: TGTGCCAGCGGACAGGGCTTATCTAGCACAGATACGCAGTATTTT
CDR3aa: CASGQGLSSTDTQYF

d_gene: NA
v_gene: TRBV5-1
abundance: NA
j_gene: TRBJ1-4
CDR3nt: TGCGCCAGCAGCTTCGACCGACAGCAGATTAATGAAAAACTGTTTTTT
CDR3aa: CASSFDRQQINEKLFF

d_gene: TRBD1
v_gene: TRBV7-7
abundance: NA
j_gene: TRBJ2-3
CDR3nt: TGTGCTAGCAGCCGGGACAGGGACGTTGCGCAGTATTTT
CDR3aa: CASSRDRDVAQYF

d_gene: NA
v_gene: TRBV6-5
abundance: once
j_gene: TRBJ1-1
CDR3nt: TGTGCCAGCAGTCAGCAGGGAGTCGGTTCCACTGAAGCTTTCTTT
CDR3aa: CASSQQGVGSTEAFF

d_gene: NA
v_gene: TRBV5-5
abundance: NA
j_gene: TRBJ2-7
CDR3nt: TGTGCCAGCAGCTCCTTGATGATGACGCACTACGAGCAGTACTTC
CDR3aa: CASSSLMMTHYEQYF

d_gene: TRBD2
v_gene: TRBV5-4
abundance: NA
j_gene: TRBJ2-7
CDR3nt: TGTGCCAGCAGCTCCCATAGCGGGAGGGCCCCCTACGAGCAGTACTTC
CDR3aa: CASSSHSGRAPYEQYF

d_gene: TRBD2
v_gene: TRBV9
abundance: once
j_gene: TRBJ2-3
CDR3nt: TGTGCCAGCAGCGTACGGAGCGGGAGGGCCGCAGATACGCAGTATTTT
CDR3aa: CASSVRSGRAADTQYF

d_gene: NA
v_gene: TRBV27
abundance: NA
j_gene: TRBJ2-7
CDR3nt: TGTGCCAGCAGCTCCGACAGCCACGAGCAGTACTTC
CDR3aa: CASSSDSHEQYF

d_gene: NA
v_gene: TRBV6-5
abundance: NA
j_gene: TRBJ2-5
CDR3nt: TGTGCCAGCAGTCGCGGCAGCCAAGGGACCCAGTACTTC
CDR3aa: CASSRGSQGTQYF

d_gene: TRBD2
v_gene: TRBV19
abundance: NA
j_gene: TRBJ2-1
CDR3nt: TGTGCCAGTAGGTCAGCGGGGGCCACAGCCTCACAGCAGTTCTTC
CDR3aa: CASRSAGATASQQFF

d_gene: NA
v_gene: TRBV12-5
abundance: NA
j_gene: TRBJ2-3
CDR3nt: TGTGCTAGTGGTTTTGCGGGCACAGATACGCAGTATTTT
CDR3aa: CASGFAGTDTQYF